This passage covers 26 T cell receptor beta chains from one sample sequenced in a study of shared clonotypes between healthy human individuals. Profiled with immunoSEQ multiplex PCR; TCRdb holds only in-frame clones, not every one. The table shows millions of clones, with about 92% occurring only once. Sample: naive CD4+ T cells sorted from blood. Specified subset: CD45RA+ positively selected. Receptors were obtained from a man younger than 30 in good health.

This rearrangement joins TRBV10-3 to TRBJ2-7; 10 bases fit TRBD1. The germline V gene has CDR1 ENHRY and CDR2 SYGVKD. This CDR3 is 15 amino acids long. Trimming at V came to 6 bases and at J to 5 bases, leaving 10 bases not matched to a gene. DNA of the CDR3: TGTGCCATCAGCCATCTGACAGGGGGCATCAACGAGCAGTACTTC. It is translated as CAISHLTGGINEQYF.

This chain uses TRBV15 with TRBJ2-1; TRBD1 or TRBD2 may be the D gene (5 bases each). Deletions cut 1 base from V and 7 bases from J, with 8 bases between. CDR3 length equals 13 residues. Germline CDR1 and CDR2: LNHNV and YYDKDF (reference sequence). This CDR3 is CATSRGGINEQFF. The CDR3 bases are TGTGCCACCAGCAGAGGGGGGATTAATGAGCAGTTCTTC.

The chain is built from TRBV30 and TRBJ2-3, with D tentatively TRBD2 (6 bases). Germline V gives CDR1 GTSNPN, CDR2 SVGIG (reference sequence). CDR3 length: 12 residues. Deletions cut 7 bases from V and 0 bases from J, with 8 bases between. The CDR3 reads CAYSGSTDTQYF. In DNA, the CDR3 is TGTGCCTACAGCGGGAGCACAGATACGCAGTATTTT.

This chain connects TRBV18 to TRBJ2-5, with a weak D call TRBD1 (5 bases). This CDR3 comprises 15 residues. V gave up 2 bases and J gave up 0 bases, with 10 bases separating them. CDR1 is KGHSH and CDR2 is LQKENI in the germline V gene. The CDR3 reads CASSPGSGHQETQYF. The CDR3 DNA follows: TGTGCCAGCTCACCAGGTTCAGGGCACCAAGAGACCCAGTACTTC.

The rearrangement links TRBV11-2 to TRBJ2-2, with D possibly called TRBD1 or TRBD2 (5 bases each). This CDR3 is built from 15 residues. Deletions cut 5 bases from V and 0 bases from J, with 10 bases between. Germline CDR1 reads SGHAT; CDR2 reads FQNNGV. CDR3 protein: CASSVGTSNTGELFF. Here the CDR3 DNA reads TGTGCCAGCAGCGTCGGGACCTCGAACACCGGGGAGCTGTTTTTT.

This clone was recorded once. The chain recombines TRBV7-6 with TRBJ2-1, with 14 positions matching TRBD2. V was pared by 4 bases and J by 5 bases, with 1 base of the junction left unmatched. CDR1 and CDR2 (germline): SGHVS, FNYEAQ. This CDR3 has 15 residues. CDR3 DNA sequence: TGTGCCAGCAGCTCGACTAGCGGGGGGGACAATGAGCAGTTCTTC. It codes for CASSSTSGGDNEQFF.

This clone appeared once. This sequence joins TRBV6-1 and TRBJ1-1, with 7 bases aligning to TRBD1. Per the germline V gene, CDR1 is MNHNS and CDR2 is SASEGT. The J segment lost 4 bases and the V segment lost 6 bases, leaving 5 bases of the junction unmatched. This CDR3 comprises 13 residues. DNA of the CDR3: TGTGCCAGCAGGATACAGGGGAGCACTGAAGCTTTCTTT. Its protein product is CASRIQGSTEAFF.

The chain is built from TRBV7-2 and TRBJ1-6; the match to TRBD1 covers 8 bases. The germline gives CDR1 SGHTA, CDR2 FQGNSA. The CDR3 consists of 14 residues. Germline trimming cut 5 bases from V and 7 bases from J; bases unmatched to any gene: 4. The CDR3 DNA reads as TGTGCCAGCAGCCCGGGACAGGAAAATTCACCCCTCCACTTT. Its protein is CASSPGQENSPLHF.

This chain joins TRBV2 and TRBJ1-5, with 7 bases fitting TRBD1. The germline CDR1 and CDR2 sequences are SNHLY and FYNNEI. The CDR3 contains 11 residues. J lost 9 bases, V lost 7 bases, and 3 bases had no gene match. The CDR3 protein is CASTGGGPQHF. The CDR3 DNA reads TGTGCCAGCACAGGGGGAGGGCCCCAGCATTTT.

This clone was seen more than once but under ten times. Other DNA sequences of this sample code for an identical CDR3. The chain uses TRBV6-5 and TRBJ1-5; D might be TRBD1 (5 bases). Trimming took off 0 bases at V and 7 bases at J, with 13 bases between the two ends. The CDR3 extends over 15 amino acids. Germline V gene lookup returns CDR1 MNHEY and CDR2 SVGAGI. CDR3 sequence: CASSYSIRGGQPQHF. DNA of the CDR3: TGTGCCAGCAGTTACTCGATTAGGGGTGGGCAGCCCCAGCATTTT.

J is TRBJ1-5 and V is TRBV9; D is possibly TRBD1 (6 bases). This CDR3 has 14 amino acids. Germline V gene sequence: CDR1 SGDLS, CDR2 YYNGEE. The germline V and J ends were trimmed by 0 bases and 7 bases, with 11 bases remaining between them. The CDR3 coding sequence is TGTGCCAGCAGCGTAGATCCAGGGGAACAGCCCCAGCATTTT. It yields the protein CASSVDPGEQPQHF.

The DNA for the CDR3 is TGTGCCAGCAGTGTACAAACCGGGACTAGCGGGAGCAATGAGCAGTTCTTC. It is translated as CASSVQTGTSGSNEQFF. This chain connects TRBV6-1 to TRBJ2-1; 14 positions agree with TRBD2. V was pared by 4 bases and J by 6 bases, with 8 bases of the junction left unmatched. This CDR3 has 17 amino acids. The germline V gene has CDR1 MNHNS and CDR2 SASEGT.

The V gene is TRBV28, the J gene TRBJ1-6, with no clear D. The CDR3 covers 17 residues. Germline CDR1 MDHEN, CDR2 SYDVKM. V lost 4 bases and J 2 bases, leaving 15 bases between the germline ends. The CDR3 DNA reads as TGTGCCAGCAGTTCCAGGCTACTAAGCCCCTATAATTCACCCCTCCACTTT. It specifies CASSSRLLSPYNSPLHF.

The chain carries TRBV2 and TRBJ2-7; D uncertain. The CDR3 consists of 13 residues. Trimming removed 6 bases at V and 4 bases at J, with 13 bases between. Germline assignment: CDR1 SNHLY and CDR2 FYNNEI. CDR3 nucleotides: TGTGCCAGCAGGGGTCCGGCCTTATACGAGCAGTACTTC. Amino acids: CASRGPALYEQYF. The full variable domain, completed using reference TRBV2 and TRBJ2-7, is EPEVTQTPSHQVTQMGQEVILRCVPISNHLYFYWYRQILGQKVEFLVSFYNNEISEKSEIFDDQFSVERPDGSNFTLKIRSTKLEDSAMYFCASRGPALYEQYFGPGTRLTVT.

The rearrangement links TRBV6-1 to TRBJ2-7, with 7 bases aligning to TRBD1. From germline, CDR1 is MNHNS and CDR2 SASEGT. The CDR3 spans 15 residues. The junction had 11 bases not matched to a gene; V was cut back by 8 bases and J by 1 base. This CDR3 is CASLPWDSGSYEQYF. The CDR3 DNA reads TGTGCCAGCCTCCCATGGGACAGCGGATCCTACGAGCAGTACTTC.

V usage is TRBV5-1 and J usage is TRBJ1-5, with 7 nucleotides matching TRBD1. The germline V gene has CDR1 SGHRS and CDR2 YFSETQ. The junction had 10 bases not matched to a gene; V was cut back by 1 base and J by 6 bases. CDR3 size: 16 residues. The CDR3 DNA reads as TGCGCCAGCAGCTTGAGTCCAGCAGGGGGTAGTCAGCCCCAGCATTTT. As protein: CASSLSPAGGSQPQHF.

This chain joins TRBV2 and TRBJ2-5, with 11 bases that match TRBD1. V lost 7 bases to trimming and J lost 2 bases; unmatched junction nucleotides: 3. Germline CDR1 and CDR2: SNHLY and FYNNEI. The CDR3 has 14 amino acids. CDR3 sequence reads: CASNGDRGQETQYF. CDR3 DNA: TGTGCCAGCAATGGGGACAGGGGGCAAGAGACCCAGTACTTC. The whole variable domain, filled in from reference TRBV2 and TRBJ2-5, reads EPEVTQTPSHQVTQMGQEVILRCVPISNHLYFYWYRQILGQKVEFLVSFYNNEISEKSEIFDDQFSVERPDGSNFTLKIRSTKLEDSAMYFCASNGDRGQETQYFGPGTRLLVL.

The chain has TRBV19 and TRBJ1-2; 9 nucleotides match TRBD1. Germline V gene data show CDR1 as LNHDA and CDR2 as SQIVND (reference sequence). J was trimmed by 14 bases and V by 6 bases; bases with no gene match: 13. The CDR3 runs to 13 residues. This CDR3 is CASSQDRGGVPTF. The CDR3 DNA reads TGTGCCAGTAGCCAGGACAGGGGAGGTGTTCCTACCTTC.

The chain is built from TRBV19 and TRBJ1-3; possible D gene TRBD1, 5 bases. The CDR3 spans 14 residues. CDR1 and CDR2 from the germline V gene are LNHDA and SQIVND (reference sequence). Trimming stripped 0 bases from V and 7 bases from J, with 10 bases between. CDR3 region: CASSIDRDGNTIYF. The CDR3 DNA reads as TGTGCCAGTAGTATAGATCGGGACGGCAACACCATATATTTT. The variable domain in full, with the rest retrieved from reference TRBV19 and TRBJ1-3, is DGGITQSPKYLFRKEGQNVTLSCEQNLNHDAMYWYRQDPGQGLRLIYYSQIVNDFQKGDIAEGYSVSREKKESFPLTVTSAQKNPTAFYLCASSIDRDGNTIYFGEGSWLTVV.

This sequence joins TRBV28 and TRBJ2-5; 7 nucleotides line up with TRBD1. Germline values: CDR1 MDHEN, CDR2 SYDVKM. The CDR3 totals 14 residues. V lost 5 bases, J lost 5 bases, and 8 bases stayed unmatched. CDR3 DNA: TGTGCCAGCAGTACAGTACAGGGGCGGGAGACCCAGTACTTC. It codes for CASSTVQGRETQYF. Based on the CDR3 plus reference TRBV28 and TRBJ2-5, the full variable domain is DVKVTQSSRYLVKRTGEKVFLECVQDMDHENMFWYRQDPGLGLRLIYFSYDVKMKEKGDIPEGYSVSREKKERFSLILESASTNQTSMYLCASSTVQGRETQYFGPGTRLLVL.

The V call is TRBV2, the J call TRBJ1-6, with D possibly matching TRBD1 (6 bases). Germline lookup yields CDR1 SNHLY and CDR2 FYNNEI. The germline V and J ends were trimmed by 9 bases and 8 bases, with 14 bases remaining between them. The CDR3 length is 13 residues. The CDR3 region is CARNRVQDSPLHF. CDR3 bases: TGTGCCAGGAACAGGGTCCAAGATTCACCCCTCCACTTT.

V usage is TRBV18 and J usage is TRBJ1-3; maybe TRBD1 (5 bases). V lost 6 bases and J 0 bases, leaving 15 bases between the germline ends. The CDR3 loop spans 16 amino acids. Looked up from germline, CDR1 is KGHSH and CDR2 is LQKENI. This chain's CDR3 is CASSLPGRSSGNTIYF. The CDR3 DNA is TGTGCCAGCTCTCTTCCGGGACGGTCCTCTGGAAACACCATATATTTT.

The rearrangement uses TRBV5-1 and TRBJ2-5; 13 bases line up with TRBD2. CDR3 size: 16 residues. V was pared by 4 bases and J by 5 bases, with 8 bases of the junction left unmatched. Per germline, CDR1 SGHRS and CDR2 YFSETQ. In DNA form, the CDR3 reads TGCGCCAGCAGCCCCCGGGGACTAGCGGGATGGGAGACCCAGTACTTC. Translation gives CASSPRGLAGWETQYF. Variable domain in full (rest from reference TRBV5-1 and TRBJ2-5): KAGVTQTPRYLIKTRGQQVTLSCSPISGHRSVSWYQQTPGQGLQFLFEYFSETQRNKGNFPGRFSGRQFSNSRSEMNVSTLELGDSALYLCASSPRGLAGWETQYFGPGTRLLVL.

The chain is built from TRBV6-5 and TRBJ2-5; D not certain. The J call is doubtful: the DNA matches TRBJ2-7 better. This CDR3 contains 11 residues. The germline gives CDR1 MNHEY, CDR2 SVGAGI. The CDR3 loop reads CASSGPSEQYF. In DNA form, the CDR3 reads TGTGCCAGCAGTGGTCCCTCCGAGCAGTACTTC.

This chain links TRBV6-5 with TRBJ1-3; no firm D call. CDR3 size: 13 residues. The ends were cut back, 7 bases at V and 3 bases at J, with 10 bases in the middle. Per the germline V gene, CDR1 is MNHEY and CDR2 is SVGAGI. The CDR3 sequence is CASTSGLGNTIYF. The CDR3 DNA reads as TGTGCCAGCACCTCCGGGCTTGGAAACACCATATATTTT.

The CDR3 here is CASSPPAKSTEAFF. The CDR3 DNA reads TGTGCCAGCTCACCACCGGCCAAGAGCACTGAAGCTTTCTTT. This chain links TRBV18 with TRBJ1-1; D is uncertain. Germline assignment: CDR1 KGHSH and CDR2 LQKENI. The CDR3 consists of 14 residues. V was shortened by 0 bases and J by 4 bases, with 9 bases between the two germline ends.